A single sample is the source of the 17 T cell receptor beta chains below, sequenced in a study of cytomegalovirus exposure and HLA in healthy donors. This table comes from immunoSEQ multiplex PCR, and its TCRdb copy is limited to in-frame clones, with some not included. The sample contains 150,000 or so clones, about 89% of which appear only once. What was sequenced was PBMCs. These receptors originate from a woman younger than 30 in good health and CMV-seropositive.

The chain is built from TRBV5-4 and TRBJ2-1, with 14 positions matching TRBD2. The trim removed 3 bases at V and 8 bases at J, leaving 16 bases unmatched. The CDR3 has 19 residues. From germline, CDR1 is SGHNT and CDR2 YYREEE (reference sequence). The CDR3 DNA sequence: TGTGCCAGCAGCTCGAGAATACCCGGGACTAGCGGGAGTCTCGATGAGCAGTTCTTC. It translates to CASSSRIPGTSGSLDEQFF.

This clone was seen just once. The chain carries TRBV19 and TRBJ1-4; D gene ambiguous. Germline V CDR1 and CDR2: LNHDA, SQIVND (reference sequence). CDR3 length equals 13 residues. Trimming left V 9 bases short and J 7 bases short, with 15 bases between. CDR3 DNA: TGTGCCAGCGCGGCGGGTGTTGTTGAAAAACTGTTTTTT. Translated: CASAAGVVEKLFF.

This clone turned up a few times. CDR3 DNA: TGTGCCAGCAGTGAAGAAGGGACAGGGGGCACTGAAGCTTTCTTT. This sequence encodes CASSEEGTGGTEAFF. This chain connects TRBV6-1 to TRBJ1-1, with 11 positions matching TRBD1. The germline CDR1 and CDR2 sequences are MNHNS and SASEGT. This CDR3 contains 15 residues. The ends lost 1 base at V and 4 bases at J; junction bases unmatched: 2.

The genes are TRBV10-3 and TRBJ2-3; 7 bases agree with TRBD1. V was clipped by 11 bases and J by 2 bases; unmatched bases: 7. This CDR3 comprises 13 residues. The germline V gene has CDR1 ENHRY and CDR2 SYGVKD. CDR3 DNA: TGTGCCGCCAGACAGGGTTCCACAGATACGCAGTATTTT. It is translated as CAARQGSTDTQYF.

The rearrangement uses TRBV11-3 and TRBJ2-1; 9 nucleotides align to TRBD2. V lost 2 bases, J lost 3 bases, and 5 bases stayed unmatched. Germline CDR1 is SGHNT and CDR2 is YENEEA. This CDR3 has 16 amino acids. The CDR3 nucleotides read TGTGCCAGCAGCTTACTCTGGCGGGAGGGCTACAATGAGCAGTTCTTC. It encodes CASSLLWREGYNEQFF.

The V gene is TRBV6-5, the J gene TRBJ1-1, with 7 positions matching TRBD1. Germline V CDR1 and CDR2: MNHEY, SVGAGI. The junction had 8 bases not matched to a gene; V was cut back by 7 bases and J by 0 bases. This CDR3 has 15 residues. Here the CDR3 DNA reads TGTGCCAGCACCCCGGGACAGCTTATGAACACTGAAGCTTTCTTT. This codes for CASTPGQLMNTEAFF.

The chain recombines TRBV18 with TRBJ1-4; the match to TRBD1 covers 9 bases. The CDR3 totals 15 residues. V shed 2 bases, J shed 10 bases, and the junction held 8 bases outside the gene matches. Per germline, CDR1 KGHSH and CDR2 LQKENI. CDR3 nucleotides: TGTGCCAGCTCACCAATGGGGACAGGGATAACAAAACTGTTTTTT. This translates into CASSPMGTGITKLFF. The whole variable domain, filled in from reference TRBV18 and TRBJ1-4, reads NAGVMQNPRHLVRRRGQEARLRCSPMKGHSHVYWYRQLPEEGLKFMVYLQKENIIDESGMPKERFSAEFPKEGPSILRIQQVVRGDSAAYFCASSPMGTGITKLFFGSGTQLSVL.

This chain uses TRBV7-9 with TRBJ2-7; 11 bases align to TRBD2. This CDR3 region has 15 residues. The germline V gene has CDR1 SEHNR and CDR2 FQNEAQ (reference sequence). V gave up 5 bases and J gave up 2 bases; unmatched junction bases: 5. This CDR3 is CASSPGTSGTYEQYF. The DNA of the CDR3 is TGTGCCAGCAGCCCTGGGACTAGCGGAACCTACGAGCAGTACTTC.

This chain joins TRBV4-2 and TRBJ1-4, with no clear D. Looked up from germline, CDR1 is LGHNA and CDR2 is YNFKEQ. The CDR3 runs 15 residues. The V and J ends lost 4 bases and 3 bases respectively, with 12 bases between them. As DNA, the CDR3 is TGTGCCAGCAGCCTCACCCGGCAGGCTAATGAAAAACTGTTTTTT. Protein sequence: CASSLTRQANEKLFF.

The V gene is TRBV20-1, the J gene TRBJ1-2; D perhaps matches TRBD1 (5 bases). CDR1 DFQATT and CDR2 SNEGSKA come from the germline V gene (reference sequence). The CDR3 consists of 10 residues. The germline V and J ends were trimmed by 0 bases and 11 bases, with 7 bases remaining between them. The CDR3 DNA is TGCAGTGCTAGAGATGGGGGGTACACCTTC. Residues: CSARDGGYTF.

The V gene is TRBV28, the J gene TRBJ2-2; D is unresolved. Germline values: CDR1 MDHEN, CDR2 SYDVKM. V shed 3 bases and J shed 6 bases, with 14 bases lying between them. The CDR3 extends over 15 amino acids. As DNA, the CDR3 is TGTGCCAGCAGTTTGCCCCCGGGTCGAGCCGGGGAGCTGTTTTTT. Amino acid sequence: CASSLPPGRAGELFF. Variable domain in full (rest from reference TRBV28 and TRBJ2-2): DVKVTQSSRYLVKRTGEKVFLECVQDMDHENMFWYRQDPGLGLRLIYFSYDVKMKEKGDIPEGYSVSREKKERFSLILESASTNQTSMYLCASSLPPGRAGELFFGEGSRLTVL.

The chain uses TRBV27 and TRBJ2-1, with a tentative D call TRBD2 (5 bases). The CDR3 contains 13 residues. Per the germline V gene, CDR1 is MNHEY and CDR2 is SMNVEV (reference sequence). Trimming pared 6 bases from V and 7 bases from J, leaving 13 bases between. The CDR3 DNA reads TGTGCCAGCAGGGTTGTGAGCGGTAATGAGCAGTTCTTC. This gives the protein CASRVVSGNEQFF.

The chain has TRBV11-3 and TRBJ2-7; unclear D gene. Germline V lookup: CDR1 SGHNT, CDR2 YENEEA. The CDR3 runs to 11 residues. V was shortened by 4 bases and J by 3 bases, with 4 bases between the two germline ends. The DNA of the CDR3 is TGTGCCAGCAGCTCCGGCTACGAGCAGTACTTC. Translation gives CASSSGYEQYF.

The CDR3, as DNA: TGTGCCAGCAGCATCCCCGGGACAGGGGGCGTCCGGTATGGCTACACCTTC. It is translated as CASSIPGTGGVRYGYTF. This sequence joins TRBV7-9 and TRBJ1-2; 12 bases are a match to TRBD1. Per the germline V gene, CDR1 is SEHNR and CDR2 is FQNEAQ (reference sequence). This CDR3 has 17 amino acids. After removal of 5 bases from V and 5 bases from J, the junction contained 12 bases not matched to a gene.

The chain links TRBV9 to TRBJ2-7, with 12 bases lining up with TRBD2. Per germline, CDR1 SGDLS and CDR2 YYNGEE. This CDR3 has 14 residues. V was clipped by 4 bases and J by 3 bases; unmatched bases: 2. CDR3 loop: CASSPSGRDYEQYF. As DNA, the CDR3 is TGTGCCAGCAGCCCTAGCGGGAGGGACTACGAGCAGTACTTC.

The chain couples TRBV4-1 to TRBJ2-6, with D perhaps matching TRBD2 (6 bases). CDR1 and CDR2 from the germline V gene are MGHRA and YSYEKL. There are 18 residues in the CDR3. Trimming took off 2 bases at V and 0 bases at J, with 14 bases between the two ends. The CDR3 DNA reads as TGCGCCAGCAGCCAACCGACTAGGAGAAACTCTGGGGCCAACGTCCTGACTTTC. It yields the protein CASSQPTRRNSGANVLTF.

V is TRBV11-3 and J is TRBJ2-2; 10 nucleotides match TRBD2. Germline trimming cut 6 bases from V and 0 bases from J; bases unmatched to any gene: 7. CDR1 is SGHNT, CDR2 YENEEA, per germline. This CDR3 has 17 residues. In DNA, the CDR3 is TGTGCCAGCAGGCCGAAGGGGACTAGCGCGAACACCGGGGAGCTGTTTTTT. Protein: CASRPKGTSANTGELFF. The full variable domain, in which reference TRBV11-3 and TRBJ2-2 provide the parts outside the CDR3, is EAGVVQSPRYKIIEKKQPVAFWCNPISGHNTLYWYLQNLGQGPELLIRYENEEAVDDSQLPKDRFSAERLKGVDSTLKIQPAELGDSAVYLCASRPKGTSANTGELFFGEGSRLTVL.